The 14 T cell receptor beta chains below all came from one sample that was sequenced in a study of T cells expressing NK-cell markers. TCRdb reprocessed the 5' RACE reads and keeps a single row for each CDR3 protein, giving no DNA. Found here are about 260,000 distinct CDR3 sequences; the top ten clones hold around 4%. Material for sequencing was blood T cells: a sorted CD56 or NKG2C T cell subset, CD4+ or CD8+ T cells, or bulk PBMC T cells (not recorded which). These receptors were taken from a woman between 18 and 70 years old in good health.

The chain carries TRBV7-2 and TRBJ2-5. Germline-derived CDR1 and CDR2 are SGHTA and FQGNSA. The CDR3 is 12 residues long. The CDR3 reads CASSFSQETQYF.

The V gene is TRBV20-1, the J gene TRBJ2-3; TCRdb names TRBD2, which stays unverified in the absence of DNA. CDR1 is DFQATT, CDR2 SNEGSKA, per germline (reference sequence). The CDR3 has 13 residues. CDR3: CSAVGGRQDTQYF.

V and J are TRBV7-2 and TRBJ2-1; TCRdb names TRBD2, which stays unverified in the absence of DNA. CDR1 is SGHTA, CDR2 FQGNSA, per germline. The CDR3 is made up of 15 amino acids. The CDR3 protein is CASTPQWRENNEQFF.

The chain carries TRBV5-1 and TRBJ1-3; TCRdb calls TRBD1, which cannot be checked without DNA. The CDR3 length is 15 residues. Germline V gene sequence: CDR1 SGHRS, CDR2 YFSETQ. CDR3 sequence reads: CASSRQGESGNTIYF.

This chain connects TRBV5-1 to TRBJ1-1; the TCRdb call, TRBD1, lacks DNA for checking. This CDR3 is built from 13 residues. Germline assignment: CDR1 SGHRS and CDR2 YFSETQ. The CDR3 is CASSSLGGGGAFF.

This chain links TRBV20-1 with TRBJ2-7; TCRdb's D call of TRBD2 is untestable without DNA. The CDR3 contains 14 residues. Per germline, CDR1 DFQATT and CDR2 SNEGSKA (reference sequence). CDR3 sequence: CSAIPGTSEGEQYF.

This chain connects TRBV4-3 to TRBJ1-2. The CDR3 length is 16 residues. Germline CDR1 and CDR2: LGHNA and YSLEER. The CDR3 sequence: CASSQQSGAGFWGYTF.

This CDR3 is CSAGRPGLAGTDTQYF. V gene TRBV20-1 combines with J gene TRBJ2-3; TCRdb's D call, TRBD2, is unchecked because there is no DNA. This CDR3 is built from 16 residues. Germline V CDR1 and CDR2: DFQATT, SNEGSKA (reference sequence).

The V call is TRBV11-2, the J call TRBJ2-1; the D gene TCRdb calls, TRBD2, cannot be checked with no DNA. The CDR3 covers 15 residues. Germline CDR1 SGHAT, CDR2 FQNNGV. This CDR3 is CASSRSGGFYNEQFF.

The chain combines TRBV29-1 with TRBJ2-5; without DNA, the TCRdb call of TRBD1 cannot be checked. CDR1 SQVTM and CDR2 ANQGSEA come from the germline V gene. The CDR3 contains 13 residues. This CDR3 reads CSVVSGSQETQYF.

The chain recombines TRBV20-1 with TRBJ1-5; TCRdb indicates TRBD1, and absent DNA this call remains unverified. The CDR3 is 15 residues long. Per the germline V gene, CDR1 is DFQATT and CDR2 is SNEGSKA (reference sequence). CDR3 residues: CSAGDRAIPNQPQHF.

The rearrangement joins TRBV18 to TRBJ2-7. The V gene's germline CDR1 is KGHSH and CDR2 LQKENI. CDR3 size: 14 residues. The CDR3 reads CASSPPSDTYEQYF.

The J gene is TRBJ1-6, the V gene TRBV5-1. The CDR3 contains 14 residues. Germline lookup yields CDR1 SGHRS and CDR2 YFSETQ. CDR3: CASSLQNYNSPLHF. Full variable domain (missing parts from reference TRBV5-1 and TRBJ1-6): KAGVTQTPRYLIKTRGQQVTLSCSPISGHRSVSWYQQTPGQGLQFLFEYFSETQRNKGNFPGRFSGRQFSNSRSEMNVSTLELGDSALYLCASSLQNYNSPLHFGNGTRLTVT.

The gene calls are TRBV29-1 and TRBJ2-5; TCRdb lists TRBD1, though no DNA is available to test this call. The germline V gene has CDR1 SQVTM and CDR2 ANQGSEA. The CDR3 runs to 12 residues. The CDR3 sequence: CSGRTGAGTQYF.